Each of the 13 T cell receptor beta chains below was sequenced from the same sample in a study of blood T cell repertoires in COVID-19. Profiling relied on immunoSEQ multiplex PCR, and the TCRdb table lists in-frame clones only, not all of them. The sample holds 50,000 to 65,000 clones; approximately 73% are singletons and the top ten take about 6.4%. Sequenced input: peripheral blood. The source is a woman between 45 and 60 years old with active or convalescent COVID-19.

The chain links TRBV2 to TRBJ2-5, with D possibly TRBD2 on 6 matching bases. This CDR3 region has 14 residues. V was cut by 7 bases and J by 2 bases, with 14 bases left in between. Germline CDR1 SNHLY, CDR2 FYNNEI. The DNA of the CDR3 is TGTGCCAGCACCTTCATGGCGGGACAAGAGACCCAGTACTTC. Translating gives CASTFMAGQETQYF.

The gene calls are TRBV5-1 and TRBJ2-7; TRBD1 is a possible D gene (6 bases). The germline V gene encodes CDR1 SGHRS and CDR2 YFSETQ. The CDR3 is 14 amino acids. Trimming removed 0 bases from V and 3 bases from J, with 10 bases in between. In DNA, the CDR3 is TGCGCCAGCAGCTTGGCCCAGGGGAACTACGAGCAGTACTTC. Translating gives CASSLAQGNYEQYF.

The J gene is TRBJ1-2, the V gene TRBV4-3; 8 bases map to TRBD1. V shed 2 bases and J 2 bases; nucleotides not matched to a gene: 4. The CDR3 runs to 15 residues. Germline V gives CDR1 LGHNA, CDR2 YSLEER. Written as DNA, the CDR3 is TGCGCCAGCAGCCAACCGGACAGGGAGAACTATGGCTACACCTTC. It codes for CASSQPDRENYGYTF.

The chain links TRBV10-3 to TRBJ2-7, with 9 bases lining up with TRBD1. The junction had 3 bases not matched to a gene; V was cut back by 5 bases and J by 1 base. This CDR3 contains 14 residues. CDR1 ENHRY and CDR2 SYGVKD come from the germline V gene. CDR3 amino acids: CAISPGTGSYEQYF. DNA for the CDR3: TGTGCCATCAGTCCCGGGACAGGGTCCTACGAGCAGTACTTC.

This chain connects TRBV5-6 to TRBJ2-1; 12 positions match TRBD2. The CDR3 length is 16 residues. Trimming cost V 6 bases and J 12 bases; bases outside gene matches: 16. Germline loops: CDR1 SGHDT, CDR2 YYEEEE. The CDR3 here is CASMYLTSGRGAGQFF. As DNA, the CDR3 is TGTGCCAGCATGTACCTGACTAGCGGGAGAGGTGCTGGGCAGTTCTTC.

V usage is TRBV6-4 and J usage is TRBJ1-5; no clear D. The CDR3 has 12 amino acids. The V and J ends lost 2 bases and 11 bases respectively, with 10 bases between them. Germline V CDR1 and CDR2: MRHNA, SNTAGT. The CDR3, as DNA: TGTGCCAGCAGTGACCGGAGGGCAGCCCAGCATTTT. This encodes CASSDRRAAQHF.

The genes are TRBV5-1 and TRBJ2-7; a weak D match, TRBD2 (5 bases). CDR3 length: 14 residues. Germline V CDR1 and CDR2: SGHRS, YFSETQ. V lost 1 base and J lost 3, with 11 bases in between. The chain's CDR3 is CASSLYGLRYEQYF. The DNA for the CDR3 is TGCGCCAGCAGCTTGTATGGACTGCGCTACGAGCAGTACTTC.

J is TRBJ2-4 and V is TRBV14, with 8 positions matching TRBD1. J was trimmed by 7 bases and V by 4 bases; bases with no gene match: 9. This CDR3 is 15 amino acids long. Germline V lookup: CDR1 SGHDN, CDR2 FVKESK. The DNA of the CDR3 is TGTGCCAGCAGCCGTACGACAGGGGCCGGGAACATTCAGTACTTC. Translating it yields CASSRTTGAGNIQYF.

The rearrangement uses TRBV5-1 and TRBJ2-7; no firm D call. Germline V gives CDR1 SGHRS, CDR2 YFSETQ. Trimming pared 4 bases from V and 5 bases from J, leaving 13 bases between. CDR3 size: 13 residues. The CDR3 sequence: CASSLTLGDEQYF. CDR3 in DNA: TGCGCCAGCAGCCTAACCTTGGGCGACGAGCAGTACTTC.

The rearrangement uses TRBV6-5 and TRBJ2-2; 7 positions match TRBD2. Trimming cost V 10 bases and J 4 bases; bases outside gene matches: 9. Per germline, CDR1 MNHEY and CDR2 SVGAGI. The CDR3 runs 14 residues. As DNA, the CDR3 is TGTGCCACCTTGGGACTAATAAGCACCGGGGAGCTGTTTTTT. As protein: CATLGLISTGELFF.

This clone was observed a handful of times. The chain couples TRBV11-3 to TRBJ1-1, with 9 positions matching TRBD1. The germline V gene has CDR1 SGHNT and CDR2 YENEEA. This CDR3 has 12 residues. Losses at the gene ends were 5 bases for V and 9 bases for J; bases not matched to a gene: 4. The CDR3 nucleotides are TGTGCCAGCAGCCTAGGACAGGGGCAAGCTTTCTTT. Encoded protein: CASSLGQGQAFF.

For this clone: The junction and the germline gene differ at one end; a read error may be behind it. The rearrangement joins TRBV12-5 to TRBJ2-5; D may be TRBD2 (6 bases). This CDR3 spans 15 amino acids. Germline V gene data show CDR1 as LGHNT and CDR2 as FRNRAP. The CDR3, as DNA: TGTGCTAGTGGCTTGGGCGGGGCAGGGAAAGAGACCCAGTACTTC. Amino acids: CASGLGGAGKETQYF.

The V and J genes are TRBV6-6 and TRBJ1-4; D is possibly TRBD1 (5 bases). CDR3 length: 13 residues. Germline loops: CDR1 MNHNY, CDR2 SVGAGI (reference sequence). Trimming shortened V by 7 bases and J by 4 bases, and 10 bases separated the two germline ends. The CDR3 spells CASNAGNNEKLFF. CDR3 in DNA: TGTGCCAGCAATGCAGGGAATAATGAAAAACTGTTTTTT.